This TCR beta chain derives from a study of T-cell reconstitution after alpha-beta-depleted transplantation in children. Study findings and constraints: T-cell counts and diversity were attributed mostly to newly produced T cells one year after transplant. Roughly two months post-transplant, alpha-beta T cells reportedly originated from several hundred graft clones that had expanded.

This sample's TCRbeta library carried unique molecular identifier barcodes. TCRdb re-called the PCR reads with MiXCR, one entry per CDR3 protein. This table holds about 340,000 distinct CDR3 sequences, about a sixth found once. This clonotype was picked up many times. No antigen is known for it. V shed 5 bases and J 4 bases; nucleotides not matched to a gene: 5. This CDR3 has 16 amino acids. Germline V gives CDR1 MDHEN, CDR2 SYDVKM. The source of this sequence is a male patient between 2 and 15 years old who had a stem cell transplant for acute lymphoblastic leukemia, so the T cells may come from the graft donor. This specimen consisted of PBMCs, mostly from graft donor cells, obtained 360 days after TCRalphabeta/CD19-depleted stem cell transplant. V is TRBV28 and J is TRBJ2-1, with 13 bases that match TRBD2. DNA of the CDR3: TGTGCCAGCAGTCCAAGGGGACTAGCGGGGTACAATGAGCAGTTCTTC. Translation: CASSPRGLAGYNEQFF.